This note documents a single T cell receptor (beta chain) sequence. The target antigen is unknown. Donors counted as nominally healthy when sampled, yet unrecorded immune exposures were likely. These data come from a study of cytomegalovirus exposure and HLA in healthy donors. General observations from the study: Judged likely to be a sequencing artifact was a cluster of highly shared sequence variants. The analysis excluded some indistinguishable V segments, including TRBV6-2 and TRBV6-3.

A multiplex PCR was run with 60 Vbeta primers and 13 Jbeta primers. Generated by immunoSEQ multiplex PCR, the TCRdb table keeps only in-frame clones and is missing some. The sample holds 85,000 to 90,000 clones, about nine tenths seen once. V lost 6 bases and J lost 6; bases outside the gene matches: 7. This CDR3 contains 15 residues. Per the germline V gene, CDR1 is MNHNS and CDR2 is SASEGT. Sequenced: PBMCs. The rearrangement links TRBV6-1 to TRBJ2-2; 10 bases fit TRBD1. The clonotype was recovered from a man aged 18 to 30 in good health and CMV-seronegative. Here the CDR3 DNA reads TGTGCCAGCAGGGAAACCGGGACAGGGGCCGGGGAGCTGTTTTTT. Protein product: CASRETGTGAGELFF.